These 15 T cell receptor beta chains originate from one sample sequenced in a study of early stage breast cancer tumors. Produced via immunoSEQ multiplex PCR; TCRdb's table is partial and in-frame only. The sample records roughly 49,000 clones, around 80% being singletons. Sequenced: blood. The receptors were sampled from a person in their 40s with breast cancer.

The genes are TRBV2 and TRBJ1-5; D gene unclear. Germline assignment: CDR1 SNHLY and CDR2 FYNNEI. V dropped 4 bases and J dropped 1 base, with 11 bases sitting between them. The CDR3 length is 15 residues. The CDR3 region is CASSGEFLSNQPQHF. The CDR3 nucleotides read TGTGCCAGCAGTGGCGAGTTTTTAAGCAATCAGCCCCAGCATTTT.

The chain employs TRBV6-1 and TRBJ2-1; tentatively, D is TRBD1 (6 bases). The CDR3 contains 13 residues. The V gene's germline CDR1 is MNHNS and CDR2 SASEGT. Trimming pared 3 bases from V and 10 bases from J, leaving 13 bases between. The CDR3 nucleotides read TGTGCCAGCAGTGACCAAGGGGGATACGAGCAGTTCTTC. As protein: CASSDQGGYEQFF.

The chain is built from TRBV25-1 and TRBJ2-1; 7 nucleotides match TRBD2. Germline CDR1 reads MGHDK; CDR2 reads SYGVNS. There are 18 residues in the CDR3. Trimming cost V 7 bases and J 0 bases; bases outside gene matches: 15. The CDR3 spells CASIYIRRVAGSYNEQFF. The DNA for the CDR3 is TGTGCCAGCATCTACATCCGTCGGGTAGCGGGCTCCTACAATGAGCAGTTCTTC.

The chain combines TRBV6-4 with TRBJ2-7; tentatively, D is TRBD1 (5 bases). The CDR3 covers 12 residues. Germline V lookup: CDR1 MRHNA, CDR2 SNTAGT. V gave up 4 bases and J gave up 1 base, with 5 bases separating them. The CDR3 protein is CASSGQSYEQYF. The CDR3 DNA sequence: TGTGCCAGCAGTGGACAGTCCTACGAGCAGTACTTC.

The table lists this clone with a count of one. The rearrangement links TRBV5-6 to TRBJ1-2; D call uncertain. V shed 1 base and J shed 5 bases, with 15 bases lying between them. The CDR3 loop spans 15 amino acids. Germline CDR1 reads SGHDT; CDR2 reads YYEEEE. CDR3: CASSLNPPAIYGYTF. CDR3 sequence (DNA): TGTGCCAGCAGCTTGAATCCCCCGGCGATATATGGCTACACCTTC.

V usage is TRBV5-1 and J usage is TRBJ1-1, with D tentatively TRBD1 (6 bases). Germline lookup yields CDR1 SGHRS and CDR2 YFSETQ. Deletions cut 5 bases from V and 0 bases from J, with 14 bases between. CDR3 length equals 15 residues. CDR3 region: CASRTDRTVNTEAFF. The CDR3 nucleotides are TGCGCCAGCAGAACCGACCGGACAGTGAACACTGAAGCTTTCTTT.

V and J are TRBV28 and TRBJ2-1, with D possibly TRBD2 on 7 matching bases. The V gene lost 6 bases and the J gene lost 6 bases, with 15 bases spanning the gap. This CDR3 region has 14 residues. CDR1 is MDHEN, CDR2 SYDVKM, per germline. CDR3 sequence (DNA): TGTGCCAGCAGCCTCGCGGGGGCAATCAATGAGCAGTTCTTC. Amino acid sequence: CASSLAGAINEQFF.

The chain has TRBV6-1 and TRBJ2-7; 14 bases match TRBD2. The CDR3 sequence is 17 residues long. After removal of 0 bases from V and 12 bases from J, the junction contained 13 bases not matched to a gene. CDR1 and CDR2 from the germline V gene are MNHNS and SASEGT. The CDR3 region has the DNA TGTGCCAGCAGTGAAGCTGGGGCCATCGGGACTAGCGGGAGACGGTACTTC. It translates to CASSEAGAIGTSGRRYF.

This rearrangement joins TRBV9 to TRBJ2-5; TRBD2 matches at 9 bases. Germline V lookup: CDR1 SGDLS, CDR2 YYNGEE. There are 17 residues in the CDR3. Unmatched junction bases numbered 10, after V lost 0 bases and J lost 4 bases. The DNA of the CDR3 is TGTGCCAGCAGCGTAGCGGTGATAGCGGGAGCCCCAGAGACCCAGTACTTC. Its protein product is CASSVAVIAGAPETQYF.

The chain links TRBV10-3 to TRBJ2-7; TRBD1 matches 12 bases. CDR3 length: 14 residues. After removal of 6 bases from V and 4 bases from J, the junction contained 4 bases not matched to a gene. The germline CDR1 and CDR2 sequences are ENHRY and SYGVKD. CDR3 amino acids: CAIRGQGANYEQYF. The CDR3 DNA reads TGTGCCATCAGGGGACAGGGGGCAAATTACGAGCAGTACTTC.

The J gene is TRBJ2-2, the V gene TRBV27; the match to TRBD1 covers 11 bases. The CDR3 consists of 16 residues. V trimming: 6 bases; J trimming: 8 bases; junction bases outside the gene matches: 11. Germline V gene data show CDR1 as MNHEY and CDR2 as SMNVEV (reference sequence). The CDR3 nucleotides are TGTGCCAGCAGATGGACCGGGACAGGGGGGTTTGGGGAGCTGTTTTTT. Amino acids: CASRWTGTGGFGELFF.

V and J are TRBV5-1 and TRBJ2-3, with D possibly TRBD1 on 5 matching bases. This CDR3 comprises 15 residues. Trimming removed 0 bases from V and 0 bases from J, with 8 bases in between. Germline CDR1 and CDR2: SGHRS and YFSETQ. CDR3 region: CASSLGQTSTDTQYF. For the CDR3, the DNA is TGCGCCAGCAGCTTGGGACAGACTAGCACAGATACGCAGTATTTT.

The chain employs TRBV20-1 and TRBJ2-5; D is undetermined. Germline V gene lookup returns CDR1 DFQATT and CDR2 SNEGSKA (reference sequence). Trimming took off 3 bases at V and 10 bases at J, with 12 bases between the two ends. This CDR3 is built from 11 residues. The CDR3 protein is CSARQEYIQYF. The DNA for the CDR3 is TGCAGTGCTAGGCAAGAGTATATCCAGTACTTC.

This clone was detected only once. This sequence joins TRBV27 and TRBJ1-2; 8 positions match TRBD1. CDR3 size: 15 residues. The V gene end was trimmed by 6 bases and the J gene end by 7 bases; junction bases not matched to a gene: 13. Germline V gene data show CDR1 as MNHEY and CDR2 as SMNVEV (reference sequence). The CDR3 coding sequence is TGTGCCAGCAGGGCTCTTGCCCGACAGGGGCCTGGCTACACCTTC. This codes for CASRALARQGPGYTF.

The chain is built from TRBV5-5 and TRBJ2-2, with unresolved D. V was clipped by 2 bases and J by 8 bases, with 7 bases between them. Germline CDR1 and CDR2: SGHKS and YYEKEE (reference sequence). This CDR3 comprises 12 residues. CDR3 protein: CASSLNVGELFF. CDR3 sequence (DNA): TGTGCCAGCAGCTTAAATGTAGGGGAGCTGTTTTTT.